The 24 T cell receptor beta chains presented below share a single source sample, sequenced in a study of blood T cell repertoires in COVID-19. Using immunoSEQ multiplex PCR, the repertoire was profiled, and TCRdb retains in-frame clones only, with some absent. The sample consists of approximately 160,000 clones, 70% to 90% of them appearing once. Sequences were obtained from peripheral blood. These receptors were collected from a woman in her sixties with COVID-19, enrolled during active disease.

This clone was counted between two and nine times. The chain carries TRBV30 and TRBJ1-2, with TRBD1 matching over 12 bases. The V segment lost 7 bases and the J segment 7 bases; nucleotides outside the gene matches: 10. The germline CDR1 and CDR2 sequences are GTSNPN and SVGIG (reference sequence). The CDR3 is 14 amino acids. The CDR3: CASPGTGGGGGYTF. For the CDR3, the DNA is TGTGCCTCCCCCGGGACAGGGGGCGGTGGTGGCTACACCTTC.

The chain uses TRBV5-5 and TRBJ2-1, with 8 bases matching TRBD2. CDR1 is SGHKS, CDR2 YYEKEE, per germline (reference sequence). CDR3 length equals 17 residues. Losses at the gene ends were 3 bases for V and 5 bases for J; bases not matched to a gene: 13. CDR3 bases: TGTGCCAGCAGCTCCGGGAGGGCGGGGGGAATCGACAATGAGCAGTTCTTC. Amino acids: CASSSGRAGGIDNEQFF.

The V gene is TRBV29-1, the J gene TRBJ1-5; weak D call: TRBD1 (5 bases). The germline CDR1 and CDR2 sequences are SQVTM and ANQGSEA. The CDR3 is 13 residues long. V shed 6 bases and J shed 8 bases, with 17 bases lying between them. CDR3 protein: CSVTDSYREPQHF. The CDR3, as DNA: TGCAGCGTCACAGACAGCTACCGTGAGCCCCAGCATTTT.

The chain is built from TRBV3-1 (or the pseudogene TRBV3-2) and TRBJ2-3; D gene ambiguous. In germline, CDR1 is LGHDT, CDR2 YNNKEL (reference sequence). The germline V and J ends were trimmed by 0 bases and 5 bases, with 15 bases remaining between them. The CDR3 has 16 amino acids. Here the CDR3 reads CASSQDNPVSRDTQYF. The CDR3 DNA follows: TGTGCCAGCAGCCAAGATAACCCGGTTTCGAGAGATACGCAGTATTTT.

This chain joins TRBV5-1 and TRBJ1-1; 10 bases map to TRBD1. This CDR3 has 16 residues. The germline V gene encodes CDR1 SGHRS and CDR2 YFSETQ. V gave up 3 bases and J gave up 4 bases; unmatched junction bases: 9. CDR3 sequence (DNA): TGCGCCAGCAGCTCCTACTTGAGGGACAGGGGCACTGAAGCTTTCTTT. It encodes CASSSYLRDRGTEAFF. The whole variable domain, remainder taken from reference TRBV5-1 and TRBJ1-1, is KAGVTQTPRYLIKTRGQQVTLSCSPISGHRSVSWYQQTPGQGLQFLFEYFSETQRNKGNFPGRFSGRQFSNSRSEMNVSTLELGDSALYLCASSSYLRDRGTEAFFGQGTRLTVV.

J is TRBJ2-3 and V is TRBV7-3, with 7 positions matching TRBD2. V gave up 5 bases and J gave up 5 bases; unmatched junction bases: 10. The CDR3 loop spans 15 amino acids. From germline, CDR1 is SGHTA and CDR2 FQGTGA. The CDR3 sequence: CASSLRREREDTQYF. CDR3 DNA: TGTGCCAGCAGCCTGCGGCGGGAGCGGGAAGATACGCAGTATTTT.

This chain connects TRBV18 to TRBJ1-1; tentatively, D is TRBD1 (5 bases). In germline, CDR1 is KGHSH, CDR2 LQKENI. The CDR3 is made up of 13 amino acids. V was shortened by 3 bases and J by 1 base, with 6 bases between the two germline ends. CDR3 protein: CASSPGGNTEAFF. CDR3 coding DNA: TGTGCCAGCTCACCGGGGGGGAACACTGAAGCTTTCTTT. Full variable domain (missing parts from reference TRBV18 and TRBJ1-1): NAGVMQNPRHLVRRRGQEARLRCSPMKGHSHVYWYRQLPEEGLKFMVYLQKENIIDESGMPKERFSAEFPKEGPSILRIQQVVRGDSAAYFCASSPGGNTEAFFGQGTRLTVV.

The chain employs TRBV7-9 and TRBJ2-3; D is possibly TRBD1 (5 bases). V lost 3 bases, J lost 0 bases, and 16 bases lay in between. Looked up from germline, CDR1 is SEHNR and CDR2 is FQNEAQ (reference sequence). This CDR3 is 17 amino acids long. CDR3 in amino acids: CASSLRRQTISTDTQYF. The CDR3 DNA reads as TGTGCCAGCAGCTTGAGGAGACAGACCATTAGCACAGATACGCAGTATTTT.

The rearrangement links TRBV10-3 to TRBJ1-1; D might be TRBD1 (6 bases). CDR1 and CDR2 from the germline V gene are ENHRY and SYGVKD. Trimming left V 3 bases short and J 1 base short, with 9 bases between. This CDR3 has 14 residues. The CDR3 loop reads CAISDLQGNTEAFF. The CDR3 DNA reads as TGTGCCATCAGTGATTTACAGGGGAACACTGAAGCTTTCTTT.

The CDR3 loop is CTSSSPLRRGGYTF. In nucleotides, the CDR3 is TGCACCAGCAGCTCACCTTTGAGGCGTGGTGGCTACACCTTC. V is TRBV1 and J is TRBJ1-2. TRBV1 is labeled a pseudogene. The CDR3 consists of 14 residues.

V gene TRBV23-1 combines with J gene TRBJ1-2; D is possibly TRBD1 (6 bases). TRBV23-1 is an ORF, and what it does is uncertain. The CDR3 loop spans 14 amino acids. Trimming took 4 bases from V and 5 from J, leaving 14 bases between them. Here the CDR3 reads CASSRRTELYGYTF. For the CDR3, the DNA is TGCGCCAGCAGTCGGAGGACAGAGCTTTATGGCTACACCTTC.

The gene calls are TRBV3-1 (or the pseudogene TRBV3-2) and TRBJ1-2, with 7 bases matching TRBD1. V lost 0 bases and J lost 8; bases outside the gene matches: 9. The germline CDR1 and CDR2 sequences are LGHDT and YNNKEL (reference sequence). The CDR3 sequence is 15 residues long. The CDR3 region is CASSQDPRRGHGYTF. CDR3 DNA sequence: TGTGCCAGCAGCCAAGACCCGAGGAGGGGGCACGGCTACACCTTC.

This chain links TRBV18 with TRBJ2-1, with 8 nucleotides matching TRBD1. The V segment lost 3 bases and the J segment 3 bases; nucleotides outside the gene matches: 7. CDR3 length equals 16 residues. Germline V CDR1 and CDR2: KGHSH, LQKENI. As DNA, the CDR3 is TGTGCCAGCTCACCTCTTGGGACAGGCGACTACAATGAGCAGTTCTTC. Its translation: CASSPLGTGDYNEQFF.

The chain couples TRBV6-1 to TRBJ1-2; 7 nucleotides line up with TRBD1. CDR3 length: 15 amino acids. Looked up from germline, CDR1 is MNHNS and CDR2 is SASEGT. V dropped 2 bases and J dropped 5; count of bases not matched to a gene: 8. CDR3 DNA: TGTGCCAGCAGTGAAAATCCGACAGGGCTGTATGGCTACACCTTC. Translation gives CASSENPTGLYGYTF.

The chain recombines TRBV11-3 with TRBJ2-2; D is perhaps TRBD2 (5 bases). The V gene lost 5 bases and the J gene lost 0 bases, with 10 bases spanning the gap. The CDR3 is 15 residues long. The V gene's germline CDR1 is SGHNT and CDR2 YENEEA. CDR3 bases: TGTGCCAGCAGCCCCTTGGGAGCGAACACCGGGGAGCTGTTTTTT. It yields the protein CASSPLGANTGELFF.

This clone was seen a few times. The gene calls are TRBV7-8 and TRBJ1-3, with TRBD1 as a possible D gene (5 bases). The CDR3 is 13 amino acids. Germline CDR1 SGHVS, CDR2 FQNEAQ. V was pared by 8 bases and J by 3 bases, with 11 bases between. The CDR3, as DNA: TGTGCCAGCGGCGGGGGGGGTGGAAACACCATATATTTT. Translating it yields CASGGGGGNTIYF. Based on the CDR3 plus reference TRBV7-8 and TRBJ1-3, the full variable domain is GAGVSQSPRYKVAKRGQDVALRCDPISGHVSLFWYQQALGQGPEFLTYFQNEAQLDKSGLPSDRFFAERPEGSVSTLKIQRTQQEDSAVYLCASGGGGGNTIYFGEGSWLTVV.

This sequence joins TRBV10-3 and TRBJ2-7, with D uncertain. The CDR3 is made up of 13 amino acids. V gave up 8 bases and J gave up 4 bases, with 15 bases separating them. The V gene's germline CDR1 is ENHRY and CDR2 SYGVKD. The CDR3 reads CAIQSSDGYEQYF. In DNA form, the CDR3 reads TGTGCCATCCAATCCAGCGACGGGTACGAGCAGTACTTC.

The V gene is TRBV11-2, the J gene TRBJ1-2; D gene uncertain. The CDR3 totals 12 residues. The ends were cut back, 7 bases at V and 2 bases at J, with 8 bases in the middle. Germline assignment: CDR1 SGHAT and CDR2 FQNNGV. CDR3: CASKQQNYGYTF. The CDR3 nucleotides are TGTGCCAGCAAACAGCAAAACTATGGCTACACCTTC.

The chain has TRBV13 and TRBJ1-1, with 10 nucleotides matching TRBD1. In germline, CDR1 is PRHDT, CDR2 FYEKMQ (reference sequence). This CDR3 contains 14 residues. Trimming at V came to 4 bases and at J to 5 bases, leaving 4 bases not matched to a gene. The CDR3 reads CASSWTGGGTEAFF. In DNA form, the CDR3 reads TGTGCCAGCAGCTGGACAGGGGGGGGAACTGAAGCTTTCTTT.

V gene TRBV5-6 combines with J gene TRBJ1-5, with D hard to call. Germline-derived CDR1 and CDR2 are SGHDT and YYEEEE. V gave up 0 bases and J gave up 2 bases, with 12 bases separating them. The CDR3 is 16 residues long. CDR3: CASSLGPGYGNQPQHF. CDR3 DNA sequence: TGTGCCAGCAGCTTGGGACCGGGGTATGGCAATCAGCCCCAGCATTTT.

This clone occurred many times. The rearrangement links TRBV2 to TRBJ1-6; D possibly corresponds to TRBD1 (6 bases). There are 13 residues in the CDR3. Trimming took off 3 bases at V and 10 bases at J, with 10 bases between the two ends. Germline values: CDR1 SNHLY, CDR2 FYNNEI. The DNA of the CDR3 is TGTGCCAGCAGTGAGGCCAGGGGATCACCCCTCCACTTT. It encodes CASSEARGSPLHF.

V and J are TRBV5-1 and TRBJ2-7, with 9 bases that match TRBD2. CDR1 and CDR2 (germline): SGHRS, YFSETQ. The CDR3 spans 16 residues. V dropped 0 bases and J dropped 4; count of bases not matched to a gene: 8. CDR3 loop: CASSLASSGRGYEQYF. As DNA, the CDR3 is TGCGCCAGCAGCTTGGCGAGTAGCGGGAGAGGGTACGAGCAGTACTTC. The variable domain in full, completed from reference TRBV5-1 and TRBJ2-7, reads KAGVTQTPRYLIKTRGQQVTLSCSPISGHRSVSWYQQTPGQGLQFLFEYFSETQRNKGNFPGRFSGRQFSNSRSEMNVSTLELGDSALYLCASSLASSGRGYEQYFGPGTRLTVT.

The chain combines TRBV27 with TRBJ2-2, with D unclear. Between the trimmed V and J ends, which lost 1 base and 1 base, there was a span of 7 bases. CDR1 and CDR2 (germline): MNHEY, SMNVEV (reference sequence). The CDR3 consists of 15 residues. The CDR3 sequence is CASSLFARNTGELFF. The CDR3 DNA sequence: TGTGCCAGCAGTTTATTCGCCAGGAACACCGGGGAGCTGTTTTTT.

V and J are TRBV11-2 and TRBJ2-3, with a tentative D call TRBD1 (8 bases). V was clipped by 2 bases and J by 5 bases, with 20 bases between them. Per the germline V gene, CDR1 is SGHAT and CDR2 is FQNNGV. The CDR3 extends over 17 amino acids. The CDR3 DNA reads TGTGCCAGCAGCTTAAGAGGGGGGGCAGGGGGCAAAGATACGCAGTATTTT. It translates to CASSLRGGAGGKDTQYF.